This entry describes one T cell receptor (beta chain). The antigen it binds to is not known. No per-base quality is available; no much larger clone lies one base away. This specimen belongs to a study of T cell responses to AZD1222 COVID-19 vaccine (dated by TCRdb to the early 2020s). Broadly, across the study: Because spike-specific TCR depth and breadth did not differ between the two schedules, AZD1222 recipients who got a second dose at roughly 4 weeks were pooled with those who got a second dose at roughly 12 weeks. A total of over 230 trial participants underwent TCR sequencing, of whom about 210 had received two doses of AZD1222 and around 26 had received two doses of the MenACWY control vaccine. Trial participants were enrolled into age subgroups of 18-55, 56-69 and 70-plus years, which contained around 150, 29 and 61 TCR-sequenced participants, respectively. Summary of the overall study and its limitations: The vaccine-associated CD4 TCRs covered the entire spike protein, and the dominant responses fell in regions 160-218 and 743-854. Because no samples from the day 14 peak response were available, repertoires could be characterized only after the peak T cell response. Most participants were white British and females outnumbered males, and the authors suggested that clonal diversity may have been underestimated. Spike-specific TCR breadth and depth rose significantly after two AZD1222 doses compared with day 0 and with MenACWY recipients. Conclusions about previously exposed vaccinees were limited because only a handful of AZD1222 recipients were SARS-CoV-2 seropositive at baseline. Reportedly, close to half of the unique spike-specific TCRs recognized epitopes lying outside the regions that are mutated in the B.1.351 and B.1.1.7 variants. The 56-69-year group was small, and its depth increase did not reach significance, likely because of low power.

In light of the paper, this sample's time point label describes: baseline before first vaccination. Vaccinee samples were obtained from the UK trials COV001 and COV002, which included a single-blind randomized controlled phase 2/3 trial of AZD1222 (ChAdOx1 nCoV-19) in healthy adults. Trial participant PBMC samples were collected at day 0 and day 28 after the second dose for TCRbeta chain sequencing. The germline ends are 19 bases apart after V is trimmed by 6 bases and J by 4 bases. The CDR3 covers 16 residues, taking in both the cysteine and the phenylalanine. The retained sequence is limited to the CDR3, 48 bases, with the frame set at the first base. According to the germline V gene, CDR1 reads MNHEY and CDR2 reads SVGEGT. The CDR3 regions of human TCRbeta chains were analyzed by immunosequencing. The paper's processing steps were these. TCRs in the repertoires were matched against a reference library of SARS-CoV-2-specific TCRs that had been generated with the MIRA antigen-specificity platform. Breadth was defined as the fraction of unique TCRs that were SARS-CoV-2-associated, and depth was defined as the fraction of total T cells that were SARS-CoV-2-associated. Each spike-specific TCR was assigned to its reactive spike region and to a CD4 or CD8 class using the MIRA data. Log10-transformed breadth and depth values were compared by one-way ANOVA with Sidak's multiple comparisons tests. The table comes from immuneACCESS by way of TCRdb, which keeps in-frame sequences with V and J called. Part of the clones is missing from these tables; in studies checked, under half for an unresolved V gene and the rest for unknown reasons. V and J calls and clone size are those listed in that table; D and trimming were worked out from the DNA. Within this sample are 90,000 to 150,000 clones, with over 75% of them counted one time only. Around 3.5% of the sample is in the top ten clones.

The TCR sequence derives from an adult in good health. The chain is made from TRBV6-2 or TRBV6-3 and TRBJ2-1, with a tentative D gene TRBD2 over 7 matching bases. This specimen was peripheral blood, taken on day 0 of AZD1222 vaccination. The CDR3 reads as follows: CASSSRVGGRYNEQFF. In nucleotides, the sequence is TGTGCCAGCAGCTCCCGTGTCGGGGGGCGGTACAATGAGCAGTTCTTC.